Sequencing of this T cell receptor beta chain was carried out in a study of T-cell reconstitution after alpha-beta-depleted transplantation in children listed by TCRdb under 2016. Background on the whole study: Using TCR repertoire profiling, the study quantitatively followed how T-cell immune reconstitution unfolded in children after TCRalphabeta/CD19-depleted allogeneic hematopoietic cell transplantation.

The library came from PCR. Instrument used: Illumina HiSeq 2500. To normalize quantification of the TCRbeta repertoire, the TCR libraries were built with molecular barcoding that relied on unique molecular identifiers. In-frame beta chains were kept once TCRdb had trimmed the public reads at Q25 with fastp and called clones with MiXCR. Each CDR3 protein gets just one entry, which takes the most common genes and DNA from the rows behind it. Present in this sample are about 230,000 distinct CDR3 sequences, approximately 12% of which were seen just once. About 2.4% of the sample lies in the top ten. Between the V and J ends, shortened by 6 bases and 5 bases respectively, the junction contains 19 bases. CDR1 and CDR2 (MDHEN, SYDVKM) derive from the germline V gene. From its cysteine to its phenylalanine, the CDR3 spans 15 amino acids. Only the CDR3 portion is preserved as DNA: 45 bases, with reading frame beginning at the first base.

The table lists this clonotype with many counts. Its antigen is still unknown. No much larger clonotype is one base removed from it; base qualities were not supplied. The source material was PBMCs from the stem cell graft donor, sampled from the stem cell graft. The rearranged segments are TRBV28 and TRBJ2-5, with the D gene possibly TRBD1 or TRBD2, each one fitting 5 bases. The TCR originated in a human donor who donated a stem cell graft to a child with acute lymphoblastic leukemia. The CDR3 loop reads CASSPRGFTGETQYF. The nucleotide sequence reads as follows: TGTGCCAGCAGCCCGAGGGGTTTTACGGGGGAGACCCAGTACTTC. Here the CDR3 is joined to the reference TRBV28 and TRBJ2-5 genes, and the full variable domain is: DVKVTQSSRYLVKRTGEKVFLECVQDMDHENMFWYRQDPGLGLRLIYFSYDVKMKEKGDIPEGYSVSREKKERFSLILESASTNQTSMYLCASSPRGFTGETQYFGPGTRLLVL.